This TCR beta chain was identified during a study of cytomegalovirus exposure and HLA in healthy donors. CDR1 SGHAT and CDR2 FQNNGV come from the germline V gene. V lost 0 bases and J 3 bases, leaving 3 bases between the germline ends. This CDR3 comprises 12 residues. The PCR contained 60 Vbeta and 13 Jbeta primers. Assay used: immunoSEQ multiplex PCR; TCRdb lists only in-frame clones, some missing. This sample's table has approximately 80,000 clones. J is TRBJ2-7 and V is TRBV11-2, with D unresolved. The sequenced sample consisted of PBMCs. This sequence was found in a woman aged 25 to 39 in good health and CMV-seronegative. The CDR3 DNA reads TGTGCCAGCAGCTTAGATCACTACGAGCAGTACTTC. Amino acid sequence: CASSLDHYEQYF. Full variable domain (remainder filled in from reference TRBV11-2 and TRBJ2-7): EAGVAQSPRYKIIEKRQSVAFWCNPISGHATLYWYQQILGQGPKLLIQFQNNGVVDDSQLPKDRFSAERLKGVDSTLKIQPAKLEDSAVYLCASSLDHYEQYFGPGTRLTVT.